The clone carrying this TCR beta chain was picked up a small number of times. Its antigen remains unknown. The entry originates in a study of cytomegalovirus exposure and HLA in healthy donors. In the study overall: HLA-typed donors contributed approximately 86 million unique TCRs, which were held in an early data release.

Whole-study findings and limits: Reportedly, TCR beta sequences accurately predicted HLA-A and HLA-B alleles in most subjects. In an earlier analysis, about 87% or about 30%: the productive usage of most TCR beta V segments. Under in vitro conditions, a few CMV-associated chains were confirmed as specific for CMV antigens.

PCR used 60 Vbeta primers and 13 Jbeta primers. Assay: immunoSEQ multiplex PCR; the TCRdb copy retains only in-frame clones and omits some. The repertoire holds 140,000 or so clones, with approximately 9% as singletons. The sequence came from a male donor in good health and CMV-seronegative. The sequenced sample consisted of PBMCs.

The CDR3 sequence is CASRQGDGYTF. DNA of the CDR3: TGTGCCTCGAGACAGGGTGATGGCTACACCTTC. The chain is built from TRBV6-5 and TRBJ1-2; TRBD1 matches at 7 bases. V was clipped by 11 bases and J by 6 bases; unmatched bases: 6. There are 11 residues in the CDR3. The germline CDR1 and CDR2 sequences are MNHEY and SVGAGI.